This T cell receptor (beta chain) was captured by sequencing in a study of shared clonotypes between healthy human individuals. About the research overall: The donors, two women and a few men, were aged 18 to 49. Whole-study findings and limits: Sampling covered blood only; tissue repertoires likely differ.

This clone was counted once. Its antigen remains unidentified. The length of the CDR3 is 19 residues. The data were produced by immunoSEQ multiplex PCR, yet TCRdb's version contains in-frame clones alone and is incomplete. The sample yields approximately 2.3 million clones, approximately 93% seen once. CD4+ cells yielded CD45RA+ naive and CD45RA-negative memory subsets. This receptor was obtained from a man between 18 and 35 years old in good health. Some clones in this sample may be carry-over from other donors' samples. The chain links TRBV21-1 to TRBJ2-7; TRBD2 is taken as the D call from the table, unchecked against the DNA. TRBV21-1 is tagged as a pseudogene. Material: naive CD4+ T cells from PBMCs. This sample's subset: CD45RA+ positively selected. The DNA of the CDR3 is TGTGCCAGCAAGTATACATTAGCGGTGGGGGGGAAGTCGAACTACGAGCAGTACTTC. This translates into CASKYTLAVGGKSNYEQYF.